The clone carrying this T cell receptor (beta chain) has a handful of counts. The CDR3 has 18 amino acids. V shed 1 base and J 0 bases; nucleotides not matched to a gene: 9. Germline CDR1 reads SGHDT; CDR2 reads YYEEEE. The data derive from a study of early T cells in non-severe SARS-CoV-2 infection. Study-wide background: Unpaired chains resulted from sequencing bulk RNA of unsorted whole blood.

TCRdb re-analysed the 5' RACE reads in MiXCR, keeping a single row per CDR3 protein. Of under 90,000 distinct CDR3 sequences in the sample, approximately 15% were seen once. V usage is TRBV5-6 and J usage is TRBJ2-3, with TRBD2 matching over 9 bases. The sequence was obtained from an adult who was a healthcare worker with PCR-confirmed SARS-CoV-2 infection or an uninfected control (not recorded which). The specimen was whole blood. The CDR3 spells CASSLWGASGASTDTQYF. In nucleotides, the CDR3 is TGTGCCAGCAGCTTGTGGGGGGCTAGCGGGGCCAGCACAGATACGCAGTATTTT.